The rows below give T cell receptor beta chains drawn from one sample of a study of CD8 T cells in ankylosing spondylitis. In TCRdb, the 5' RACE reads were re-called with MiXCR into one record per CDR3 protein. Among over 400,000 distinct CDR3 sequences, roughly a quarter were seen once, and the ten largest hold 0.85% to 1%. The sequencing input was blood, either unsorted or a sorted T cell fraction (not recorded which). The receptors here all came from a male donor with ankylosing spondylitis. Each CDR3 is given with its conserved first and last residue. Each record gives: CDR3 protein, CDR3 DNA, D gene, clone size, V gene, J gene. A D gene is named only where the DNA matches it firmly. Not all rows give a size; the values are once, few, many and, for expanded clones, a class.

CASSFRYEQYF	TGTGCCAGCAGCTTCCGTTACGAGCAGTACTTC	NA	many	TRBV7-2	TRBJ2-7
CASSSILIAVHTGELFF	TGTGCCAGCAGCTCCATTTTGATAGCGGTACACACCGGGGAGCTGTTTTTT	NA	many	TRBV12-3/TRBV12-4	TRBJ2-2
CASSLTLDTGELFF	TGCGCCAGCAGCTTGACTTTAGACACCGGGGAGCTGTTTTTT	NA	NA	TRBV5-1	TRBJ2-2
CASTRGDQETQYF	TGTGCCAGCACCCGAGGGGACCAAGAGACCCAGTACTTC	NA	NA	TRBV9	TRBJ2-5
CASSIIQGASPLHF	TGTGCCAGTAGTATCATCCAGGGGGCTTCACCCCTCCACTTT	TRBD1	few	TRBV19	TRBJ1-6
CASTTRRAEYGYTF	TGTGCCAGCACCACGAGACGGGCCGAATATGGCTACACCTTC	NA	few	TRBV7-9	TRBJ1-2
CSARGAVPTDTQYF	TGCAGTGCTAGAGGCGCGGTTCCCACAGATACGCAGTATTTT	NA	NA	TRBV20-1	TRBJ2-3
CASSYLGKGEQFF	TGTGCCAGCAGTTACCTGGGGAAGGGTGAGCAGTTCTTC	NA	NA	TRBV6-5	TRBJ2-1
CASSYGLSNQPQHF	TGTGCCAGCAGCTACGGTTTGAGCAATCAGCCCCAGCATTTT	NA	NA	TRBV5-6	TRBJ1-5
CATSRDRTSSGNTIYF	TGTGCCACCAGCAGAGATCGTACGAGCTCTGGAAACACCATATATTTT	NA	few	TRBV15	TRBJ1-3
CASSLGLAGGNYNEQFF	TGTGCCAGCAGCCTAGGGCTAGCGGGAGGGAACTACAATGAGCAGTTCTTC	TRBD2	NA	TRBV7-2	TRBJ2-1
CSVGQTRPQHF	TGCAGCGTTGGACAGACTCGGCCCCAGCATTTT	NA	NA	TRBV29-1	TRBJ1-5
CASRTAGSSTDTQYF	TGCGCCAGCAGAACAGCGGGATCTAGCACAGATACGCAGTATTTT	TRBD2	few	TRBV5-1	TRBJ2-3
CSARVAGGLAGFDEQYF	TGCAGTGCTAGGGTAGCCGGGGGGCTAGCGGGATTCGACGAGCAGTACTTC	TRBD2	NA	TRBV20-1	TRBJ2-7
CASTTPGLQETQYF	TGTGCCAGCACCACACCGGGACTGCAAGAGACCCAGTACTTC	NA	many	TRBV12-3/TRBV12-4	TRBJ2-5
CAWSSDRAPNTEAFF	TGTGCCTGGAGTAGTGACAGGGCTCCGAACACTGAAGCTTTCTTT	TRBD1	NA	TRBV30	TRBJ1-1
CASSLTGNPNQPQHF	TGCGCCAGCAGCTTGACAGGTAACCCCAATCAGCCCCAGCATTTT	NA	few	TRBV5-1	TRBJ1-5
CASRRQGPRETQYF	TGTGCCAGCAGACGACAGGGTCCCCGGGAGACCCAGTACTTC	TRBD1	few	TRBV12-3/TRBV12-4	TRBJ2-5
CASSSRAENEKLFF	TGCGCCAGCAGCTCTCGGGCCGAGAATGAAAAACTGTTTTTT	NA	NA	TRBV5-1	TRBJ1-4
CSARGNGLNYGYTF	TGCAGTGCTAGAGGAAACGGTTTGAACTATGGCTACACCTTC	NA	few	TRBV20-1	TRBJ1-2
CATSAAGTGIQETQYF	TGTGCCACCAGTGCGGCTGGGACAGGAATACAAGAGACCCAGTACTTC	TRBD1	NA	TRBV24-1	TRBJ2-5
CASSLAPRSGANVLTF	TGCGCCAGCAGCCTTGCCCCAAGATCTGGGGCCAACGTCCTGACTTTC	NA	NA	TRBV5-1	TRBJ2-6
CASRLAGTTSNEQFF	TGTGCCAGCCGATTGGCCGGGACGACCTCCAATGAGCAGTTCTTC	NA	NA	TRBV28	TRBJ2-1
CASSRRTGVNTEAFF	TGTGCCAGCAGCCGGCGCACAGGGGTGAACACTGAAGCTTTCTTT	TRBD1	NA	TRBV11-1	TRBJ1-1
CSAKRRGSFTGELFF	TGCAGTGCTAAAAGAAGGGGTTCTTTCACCGGGGAGCTGTTTTTT	NA	few	TRBV20-1	TRBJ2-2
CASSLGSAGVVEQYF	TGTGCCAGCAGCTTAGGGTCCGCGGGAGTTGTCGAGCAGTACTTC	TRBD2	many	TRBV7-9	TRBJ2-7
CSARGDYEQYF	TGCAGTGCTAGGGGGGACTACGAGCAGTACTTC	NA	NA	TRBV20-1	TRBJ2-7
CSASFLDGQPQHF	TGCAGTGCTAGTTTCCTGGATGGTCAGCCCCAGCATTTT	NA	NA	TRBV20-1	TRBJ1-5
CASSLEGGSGDIQYF	TGCGCCAGCAGCTTGGAAGGAGGGAGCGGCGACATTCAGTACTTC	NA	many	TRBV5-1	TRBJ2-4
CASSVEGDNQPQHF	TGTGCCAGCAGCGTAGAAGGGGACAATCAGCCCCAGCATTTT	NA	NA	TRBV9	TRBJ1-5
CASSTTTPMSTPVWREAGDTQYF	TGTGCCAGCAGTACGACTACCCCCATGTCTACCCCCGTGTGGCGGGAGGCCGGAGATACGCAGTATTTT	TRBD2	NA	TRBV6-4	TRBJ2-3
CASSPGHQNTEAFF	TGTGCCAGCAGCCCGGGACACCAGAACACTGAAGCTTTCTTT	NA	few	TRBV6-4	TRBJ1-1
CASSRQTVAKNIQYF	TGTGCCAGCAGCAGACAGACAGTAGCCAAAAACATTCAGTACTTC	NA	few	TRBV3-1	TRBJ2-4
CASSLAVGSGSGPDTQYF	TGTGCCAGCAGCTTGGCTGTTGGTAGCGGGAGCGGTCCAGATACGCAGTATTTT	TRBD2	NA	TRBV5-5	TRBJ2-3
CASSLREGETQYF	TGTGCCAGCAGTCTCAGGGAGGGAGAGACCCAGTACTTC	TRBD2	NA	TRBV6-4	TRBJ2-5
CSALSGSGGPRTDTQYF	TGCAGTGCTCTCAGCGGGAGTGGTGGACCCCGCACAGATACGCAGTATTTT	TRBD2	NA	TRBV20-1	TRBJ2-3
CASSPDRANTGELFF	TGTGCCAGCAGCCCGGACAGGGCGAACACCGGGGAGCTGTTTTTT	TRBD1	many	TRBV5-1	TRBJ2-2
CATRLGYNEQFF	TGCGCCACCCGGCTCGGCTACAATGAGCAGTTCTTC	NA	NA	TRBV10-2	TRBJ2-1
CASSNLGGGNTGELFF	TGTGCCAGCAGCAATCTCGGGGGTGGGAACACCGGGGAGCTGTTTTTT	NA	once	TRBV3-1	TRBJ2-2
CASSPLVGTATEKLFF	TGCGCCAGCAGCCCCCTGGTCGGGACAGCCACTGAAAAACTGTTTTTT	TRBD1	NA	TRBV5-1	TRBJ1-4
CASSHPGKREFF	TGTGCCAGCAGCCACCCGGGGAAGAGGGAGTTCTTC	NA	NA	TRBV12-3/TRBV12-4	TRBJ2-1
CASSLVRETGELFF	TGTGCCAGCAGTTTAGTGCGGGAAACCGGGGAGCTGTTTTTT	NA	NA	TRBV12-3/TRBV12-4	TRBJ2-2
CASSWTPEGYSPLHF	TGTGCCAGCAGTTGGACCCCGGAGGGGTATTCACCCCTCCACTTT	NA	NA	TRBV12-3/TRBV12-4	TRBJ1-6
CASSDRDRDGTDTQYF	TGTGCCAGCAGTGACCGGGACAGGGATGGGACAGATACGCAGTATTTT	TRBD1	few	TRBV25-1	TRBJ2-3
CASSTQGAGLELFF	TGCGCCAGCAGCACCCAGGGGGCGGGCCTCGAACTGTTTTTT	TRBD1	NA	TRBV5-1	TRBJ1-4
CASSRTGEETQYF	TGTGCCAGCAGCCGGACAGGAGAAGAGACCCAGTACTTC	TRBD1	many	TRBV6-1	TRBJ2-5